This TCR beta chain was retrieved from a study of blood T cells in healthy people across ages. Regarding the study as a whole: A roughly linear fall in TCR beta diversity per million T cells was seen with increasing age. Estimated diversity that came from one million T cells was considered an underestimate.

Remarks on this clonotype: Its specificity is not known.

V was shortened by 1 base and J by 0 bases, with 9 bases between the two germline ends. Germline lookup yields CDR1 SGDLS and CDR2 YYNGEE. This CDR3 is 15 amino acids long. A second PCR of about 7 to 12 cycles used a sample-barcoded 5' primer and a J-beta primer mix. The template-switch adaptor was a 5' adaptor with 12 random nucleotides. It tagged each cDNA molecule. TCRdb recomputed calls from the 5' RACE reads with MiXCR, one row per CDR3 protein. The profile shows about 1.6 million distinct CDR3 sequences, about 31% of them singletons. The receptor comes from a woman in her twenties or thirties in good health. The sequencing sample was made of blood. The rearrangement links TRBV9 to TRBJ2-3; D is unclear. The CDR3 DNA follows: TGTGCCAGCAGCGTATTGGGTACTAGCACAGATACGCAGTATTTT. This sequence encodes CASSVLGTSTDTQYF.